This TCR beta chain emerged from a study of blood T cell repertoires in COVID-19. The CDR3 is 15 residues long. Original processing methods: By means of reference gene primer amplification, nucleated cell counts were estimated. TCRdb's table, derived via immunoSEQ multiplex PCR, lists solely in-frame clones and lacks some. The DNA gave D and trimming, while V, J and clone size come from that table. The sample has fewer than 25,000 clones; around 87% are singletons. This chain connects TRBV21-1 to TRBJ2-1; no check of the table's D call, TRBD1, against the DNA was made. TRBV21-1 is tagged as a pseudogene. This clonotype was obtained from a human donor with active COVID-19. The donor label of this sample is uncertain. The sample taken for sequencing was peripheral blood. The DNA for the CDR3 is TGTGCCAGCAGCAAGGACAGGGGGCGCTTCAATGAGCAGTTCTTC. Protein sequence: CASSKDRGRFNEQFF.